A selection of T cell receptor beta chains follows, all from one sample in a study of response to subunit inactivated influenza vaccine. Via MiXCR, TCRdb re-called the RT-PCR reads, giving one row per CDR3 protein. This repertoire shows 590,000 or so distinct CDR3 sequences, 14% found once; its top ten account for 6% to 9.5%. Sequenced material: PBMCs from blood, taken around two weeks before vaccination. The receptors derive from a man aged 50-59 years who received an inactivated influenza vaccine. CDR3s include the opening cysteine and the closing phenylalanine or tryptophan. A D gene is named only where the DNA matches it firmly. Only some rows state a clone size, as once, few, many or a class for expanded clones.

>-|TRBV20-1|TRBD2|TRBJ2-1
TGCAGTGCTACCTTAGCGGGAGCCTACAATGAGCAGTTCTTC
CSATLAGAYNEQFF
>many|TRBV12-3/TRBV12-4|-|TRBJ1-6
TGTGCCAGCACCCGGGACGCATATTCCAATTCACCCCTCCACTTT
CASTRDAYSNSPLHF
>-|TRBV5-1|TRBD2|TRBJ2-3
TGCGCCAGCAGTGCACTAGCGGGAGGGGCAGATACGCAGTATTTT
CASSALAGGADTQYF
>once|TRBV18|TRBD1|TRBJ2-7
TGTGCCAGCTCACCGGGACAGCCTTCCCACGAGCAGTACTTC
CASSPGQPSHEQYF
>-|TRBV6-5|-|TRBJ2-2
TGTGCCAGCAGTTACTTAGGGACTCTGAACGGGGAGCTGTTTTTT
CASSYLGTLNGELFF
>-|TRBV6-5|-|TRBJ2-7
TGTGCCAGCAGTTACTCAGTGCAGGGCTACGAGCAGTACTTC
CASSYSVQGYEQYF
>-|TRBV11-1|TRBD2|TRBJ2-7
TGTGCCAGCAGCGCTACTAGCGGGACGTTCGAGCAGTACTTC
CASSATSGTFEQYF
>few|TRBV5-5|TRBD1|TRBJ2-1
TGTGCCAGCAGCTGGGGACAGGGGGCCAATGAGCAGTTCTTC
CASSWGQGANEQFF
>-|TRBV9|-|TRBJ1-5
TGTGCCAGCAGCGTCGGGACTTTGGGCAATCAGCCCCAGCATTTT
CASSVGTLGNQPQHF
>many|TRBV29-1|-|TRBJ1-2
TGCAGCGTTGAAGACACCATCAACTATGGCTACACCTTC
CSVEDTINYGYTF
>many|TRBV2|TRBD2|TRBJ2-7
TGTGCCAGCAGTGAAGTCCGAGGACTAGCGGGAGGCGAGCAGTACTTC
CASSEVRGLAGGEQYF
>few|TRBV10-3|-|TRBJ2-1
TGTGCCATCAGTGCACAGGAACTGCTGAGCTCCTACAATGAGCAGTTCTTC
CAISAQELLSSYNEQFF
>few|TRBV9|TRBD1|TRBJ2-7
TGTGCCAGCAGCGCTCGACAGGGTAATTCCTACGAGCAGTACTTC
CASSARQGNSYEQYF
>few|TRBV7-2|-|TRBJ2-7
TGTGCCAGCAGCTTCCAGGCGGGAAGCTCCTACGAGCAGTACTTC
CASSFQAGSSYEQYF
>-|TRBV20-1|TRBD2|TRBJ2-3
TGCAGTTCTAGCGGGACTAGCACAGATACGCAGTATTTT
CSSSGTSTDTQYF
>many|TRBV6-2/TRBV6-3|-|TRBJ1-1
TGTGCCAGCAGTCCCCTTTGGGCGGGGACTGAAGCTTTCTTT
CASSPLWAGTEAFF
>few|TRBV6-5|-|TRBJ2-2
TGTGCCAGCAGTTCGTCGCGGTGGGGCACCGGGGAGCTGTTTTTT
CASSSSRWGTGELFF
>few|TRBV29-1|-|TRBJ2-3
TGCAGCGTTGCCAGGGGAGGGAGCCCAGATACGCAGTATTTT
CSVARGGSPDTQYF
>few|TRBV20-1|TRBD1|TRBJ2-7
TGCAGTGCTACAAAAACCGGGACAGGGGATTCCTACGAGCAGTACTTC
CSATKTGTGDSYEQYF
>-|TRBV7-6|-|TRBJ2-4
TGTGCCAGCAGCTTGGCCTCGGCCGGAACAGTTCAGTACTTC
CASSLASAGTVQYF
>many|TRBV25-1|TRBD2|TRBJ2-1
TGTGCCAGCAGTGAAGGACTAGCGGCCTACAATGAGCAGTTCTTC
CASSEGLAAYNEQFF
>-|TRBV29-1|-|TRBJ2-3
TGCAGCGCCGGGACAAATAGATACACAGATACGCAGTATTTT
CSAGTNRYTDTQYF
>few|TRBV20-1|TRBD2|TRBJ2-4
TGCAGTGCTTACCCCCCACTAGCGGTAGCCAAAAACATTCAGTACTTC
CSAYPPLAVAKNIQYF
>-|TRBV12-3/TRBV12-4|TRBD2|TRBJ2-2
TGTGCCAGCAGTTTATCTCTTAGCGGGACCAACACCGGGGAGCTGTTTTTT
CASSLSLSGTNTGELFF
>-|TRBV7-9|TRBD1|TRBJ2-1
TGTGCCAGCGGACAGGGGGCCTATGAGCAGTTCTTC
CASGQGAYEQFF
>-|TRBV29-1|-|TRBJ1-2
TGCAGCGTTAAGCCGCGGAGTACCAACTATGGCTACACCTTC
CSVKPRSTNYGYTF
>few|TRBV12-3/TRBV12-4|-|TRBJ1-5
TGTGCCAGCAGCCCCGCCCCGGCTTATCAGCCCCAGCATTTT
CASSPAPAYQPQHF
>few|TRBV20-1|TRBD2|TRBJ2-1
TGCAGTGCTAGAGGACTAGCGGATAGCTCCTACAATGAGCAGTTCTTC
CSARGLADSSYNEQFF